This TCR beta chain was observed in a study of cytomegalovirus exposure and HLA in healthy donors. Study findings and constraints: Clonal expansion, a later analysis showed, was greater in HLA-associated TCR beta chains than in equally common others. Both high specificity and high sensitivity reportedly marked the classifier's diagnosis of cytomegalovirus status.

Germline V CDR1 and CDR2: SEHNR, FQNEAQ (reference sequence). Trimming cost V 1 base and J 0 bases, with 7 bases left between them. This CDR3 has 15 residues. PCR amplification relied on 60 Vbeta primers (plus 13 Jbeta primers). Original processing methods: The count from a later analysis was some 76 million unique TCR beta chains, about 10 million of them shared. TCRdb keeps only in-frame clones here, not all; method: immunoSEQ multiplex PCR. V and J calls and clone size are copied from that table; D and trimming were computed from the DNA. The sample has about 200,000 clones. A note on this clone: What it binds is not known.

In nominal health when sampled, donors likely had unrecorded immune exposures nonetheless. The sequenced sample consisted of PBMCs. J is TRBJ1-3 and V is TRBV7-9; the D is unclear. This sequence originates from a boy aged 10-17 years in good health and CMV-seronegative. CDR3 region: CASSLDGYSGNTIYF. CDR3 sequence (DNA): TGTGCCAGCAGCTTAGACGGGTACTCTGGAAACACCATATATTTT.